Presented here are 21 T cell receptor beta chains from one specimen sequenced in a study of blood T cell repertoires in COVID-19. This table comes from immunoSEQ multiplex PCR, and its TCRdb copy is limited to in-frame clones, with some not included. The top ten hold 0.88% of the sample, which has 100,000 to 150,000 clones, around 88% seen once. Sequences were obtained from peripheral blood. These receptors were obtained from a woman aged 50 to 60 with active or convalescent COVID-19.

The chain is built from TRBV2 and TRBJ1-1; no definite D call. CDR1 SNHLY and CDR2 FYNNEI come from the germline V gene. The CDR3 is 13 residues long. V lost 6 bases and J lost 2, with 10 bases in between. The CDR3 protein is CASSADTNTEAFF. CDR3 nucleotides: TGTGCCAGCAGCGCCGACACCAACACTGAAGCTTTCTTT.

The J gene is TRBJ2-3, the V gene TRBV30, with 10 bases identical to TRBD2. Germline trimming cut 0 bases from V and 4 bases from J; bases unmatched to any gene: 4. CDR1 and CDR2 (germline): GTSNPN, SVGIG (reference sequence). This CDR3 comprises 15 residues. The CDR3 spells CAWSVGLAGADTQYF. The CDR3 DNA sequence: TGTGCCTGGAGTGTCGGGCTAGCGGGAGCAGATACGCAGTATTTT. Drawing the rest from reference TRBV30 and TRBJ2-3, the complete variable domain is SQTIHQWPATLVQPVGSPLSLECTVEGTSNPNLYWYRQAAGRGLQLLFYSVGIGQISSEVPQNLSASRPQDRQFILSSKKLLLSDSGFYLCAWSVGLAGADTQYFGPGTRLTVL.

This sequence joins TRBV6-5 and TRBJ1-1; D gene ambiguous. This CDR3 spans 15 amino acids. Germline-derived CDR1 and CDR2 are MNHEY and SVGAGI. The ends were cut back, 2 bases at V and 0 bases at J, with 10 bases in the middle. The CDR3 coding sequence is TGTGCCAGCAGTTACGAGCGGGGAATGAACACTGAAGCTTTCTTT. Translated, it gives CASSYERGMNTEAFF.

The V gene is TRBV19, the J gene TRBJ1-4; D is unclear. CDR1 LNHDA and CDR2 SQIVND come from the germline V gene (reference sequence). CDR3 length equals 15 residues. Trimming left V 7 bases short and J 0 bases short, with 12 bases between. CDR3 bases: TGTGCCAGTACCTCGGGAGGTGCAACTAATGAAAAACTGTTTTTT. This encodes CASTSGGATNEKLFF.

V usage is TRBV4-3 and J usage is TRBJ2-3; D is undetermined. Trimming stripped 0 bases from V and 5 bases from J, with 3 bases between. Germline assignment: CDR1 LGHNA and CDR2 YSLEER. The CDR3 has 12 amino acids. CDR3 DNA sequence: TGCGCCAGCAGCCAAGACAAAGATACGCAGTATTTT. Protein sequence: CASSQDKDTQYF.

This clone was seen more than once but under ten times. The missing conserved phenylalanine or tryptophan at the end of this CDR3 makes a read error likely. It is unclear where the CDR3 begins or ends on the DNA, so no DNA is shown, and the CDR3 is as TCRdb lists it. The chain links TRBV28 to TRBJ1-1; the tabulated D call, TRBD1, remains unverified against the DNA. The CDR3 region is 14 residues in length, termini included. The V gene's germline CDR1 is MDHEN and CDR2 SYDVKM. The CDR3 is CASSRNRGRGLKSL.

The genes are TRBV7-9 and TRBJ2-5; 7 bases line up with TRBD2. The length of the CDR3 is 17 residues. Germline V CDR1 and CDR2: SEHNR, FQNEAQ (reference sequence). V was pared by 2 bases and J by 0 bases, with 9 bases of the junction left unmatched. The CDR3 nucleotides read TGTGCCAGCAGCTTATCGCTTCGCGGGAGAGACCAAGAGACCCAGTACTTC. It specifies CASSLSLRGRDQETQYF. The variable domain in full, completed from reference TRBV7-9 and TRBJ2-5, reads DTGVSQNPRHKITKRGQNVTFRCDPISEHNRLYWYRQTLGQGPEFLTYFQNEAQLEKSRLLSDRFSAERPKGSFSTLEIQRTEQGDSAMYLCASSLSLRGRDQETQYFGPGTRLLVL.

The chain carries TRBV21-1 and TRBJ2-1; the table's D gene call, TRBD2, was not cross checked with the DNA. TRBV21-1 is classified as a pseudogene. There are 13 residues in the CDR3. In DNA form, the CDR3 reads TGTGCCAGCAGCAAAGACTCCCCCAATGAGCAGTTCTTC. Its translation is CASSKDSPNEQFF.

V usage is TRBV19 and J usage is TRBJ2-3; 7 bases are shared with TRBD1. Germline loops: CDR1 LNHDA, CDR2 SQIVND (reference sequence). There are 13 residues in the CDR3. The V segment lost 3 bases and the J segment 8 bases; nucleotides outside the gene matches: 5. In nucleotides, the CDR3 is TGTGCCAGTAGTATTCCGGCAGGGGGTACGCAGTATTTT. Translated, it gives CASSIPAGGTQYF.

J is TRBJ1-1 and V is TRBV12-3 or TRBV12-4; D uncertain. This CDR3 spans 11 amino acids. Trimming took off 3 bases at V and 9 bases at J, with 8 bases between the two ends. CDR3 residues: CASSFGLKAFF. The CDR3 nucleotides read TGTGCCAGCAGTTTTGGGCTTAAAGCTTTCTTT.

The chain combines TRBV19 with TRBJ2-7, with 8 bases identical to TRBD1. This CDR3 is 14 amino acids long. Germline values: CDR1 LNHDA, CDR2 SQIVND (reference sequence). V was pared by 3 bases and J by 7 bases, with 8 bases of the junction left unmatched. The CDR3 DNA reads as TGTGCCAGTAGTATGGACAGGGCGGTCGGGGAGCAGTACTTC. This gives the protein CASSMDRAVGEQYF.

V and J are TRBV19 and TRBJ2-7; 9 bases fit TRBD2. V shed 4 bases, J shed 4 bases, and the junction held 8 bases outside the gene matches. The CDR3 consists of 15 residues. Germline CDR1 reads LNHDA; CDR2 reads SQIVND (reference sequence). The chain's CDR3 is CASSKQTSGTYEQYF. The CDR3 nucleotides read TGTGCCAGTAGTAAGCAGACTAGCGGTACATACGAGCAGTACTTC.

The V gene is TRBV4-1, the J gene TRBJ1-1, with TRBD1 matching over 7 bases. Germline V gene lookup returns CDR1 MGHRA and CDR2 YSYEKL. J gave up 0 bases and V 5 bases, and 12 bases lay outside the gene matches. The CDR3 covers 17 residues. The CDR3 spells CASSSPGQSKLNTEAFF. CDR3 sequence (DNA): TGCGCCAGCAGCTCACCGGGACAGTCAAAGCTGAACACTGAAGCTTTCTTT.

The rearrangement joins TRBV7-2 to TRBJ1-2, with unresolved D. V lost 0 bases and J 0 bases, leaving 8 bases between the germline ends. This CDR3 has 15 residues. Per germline, CDR1 SGHTA and CDR2 FQGNSA. CDR3 region: CASSLATVANYGYTF. The DNA of the CDR3 is TGTGCCAGCAGCTTAGCTACAGTTGCTAACTATGGCTACACCTTC.

This chain connects TRBV7-8 to TRBJ1-5, with D possibly matching TRBD1 (5 bases). The ends were cut back, 1 base at V and 5 bases at J, with 6 bases in the middle. This CDR3 comprises 13 residues. The germline CDR1 and CDR2 sequences are SGHVS and FQNEAQ. CDR3 in amino acids: CASSLGGDQPQHF. In DNA form, the CDR3 reads TGTGCCAGCAGCTTAGGGGGGGATCAGCCCCAGCATTTT.

In DNA, the CDR3 is TGTGCCAGCAGTTTATGGACAGCAGACTATGGCTACACCTTC. It yields the protein CASSLWTADYGYTF. The V gene is TRBV28, the J gene TRBJ1-2; a possible D gene is TRBD1 (5 bases). Germline assignment: CDR1 MDHEN and CDR2 SYDVKM. CDR3 length equals 14 residues. Deletions cut 0 bases from V and 3 bases from J, with 8 bases between.

J is TRBJ2-1 and V is TRBV12-1; the D call in the table, TRBD1, was not verified against the DNA. TRBV12-1 is reported as a pseudogene. There are 15 residues in the CDR3. As DNA, the CDR3 is TGTGCCAGCAGCTTTGATTTTAAGGATCAGGATGAGCAGTTCTTC. This encodes CASSFDFKDQDEQFF.

The V gene is TRBV11-2, the J gene TRBJ2-7; D unclear. Germline lookup yields CDR1 SGHAT and CDR2 FQNNGV. Trimming cost V 5 bases and J 4 bases, with 6 bases left between them. The CDR3 is 11 amino acids. The CDR3 loop is CASSPSYEQYF. The CDR3 DNA is TGTGCCAGCAGCCCCTCTTACGAGCAGTACTTC. The entire variable domain, with the rest obtained from reference TRBV11-2 and TRBJ2-7, is as follows: EAGVAQSPRYKIIEKRQSVAFWCNPISGHATLYWYQQILGQGPKLLIQFQNNGVVDDSQLPKDRFSAERLKGVDSTLKIQPAKLEDSAVYLCASSPSYEQYFGPGTRLTVT.

The chain has TRBV6-2 or TRBV6-3 and TRBJ2-5, with TRBD2 matching 7 bases. The CDR3 sequence is 15 residues long. V lost 4 bases, J lost 5 bases, and 10 bases stayed unmatched. Germline V gene sequence: CDR1 MNHEY, CDR2 SVGEGT. The CDR3 bases are TGTGCCAGCAGTTCCCTGCGGCATAGCGGGGAGACCCAGTACTTC. Its translation is CASSSLRHSGETQYF.

The chain carries TRBV5-4 and TRBJ2-1, with TRBD1 matching 8 bases. The junction had 5 bases not matched to a gene; V was cut back by 4 bases and J by 8 bases. This CDR3 is built from 13 residues. The germline gives CDR1 SGHNT, CDR2 YYREEE (reference sequence). CDR3 loop: CASSGQGRDEQFF. The CDR3 DNA sequence: TGTGCCAGCAGCGGACAGGGTCGCGATGAGCAGTTCTTC.

The chain is built from TRBV7-2 and TRBJ2-1; 7 bases map to TRBD2. This CDR3 region has 13 residues. V trimming: 1 base; J trimming: 15 bases; junction bases outside the gene matches: 9. In germline, CDR1 is SGHTA, CDR2 FQGNSA. In nucleotides, the CDR3 is TGTGCCAGCAGCTTAGAGGAGCGGGATAGACTGTTCTTC. It encodes CASSLEERDRLFF.